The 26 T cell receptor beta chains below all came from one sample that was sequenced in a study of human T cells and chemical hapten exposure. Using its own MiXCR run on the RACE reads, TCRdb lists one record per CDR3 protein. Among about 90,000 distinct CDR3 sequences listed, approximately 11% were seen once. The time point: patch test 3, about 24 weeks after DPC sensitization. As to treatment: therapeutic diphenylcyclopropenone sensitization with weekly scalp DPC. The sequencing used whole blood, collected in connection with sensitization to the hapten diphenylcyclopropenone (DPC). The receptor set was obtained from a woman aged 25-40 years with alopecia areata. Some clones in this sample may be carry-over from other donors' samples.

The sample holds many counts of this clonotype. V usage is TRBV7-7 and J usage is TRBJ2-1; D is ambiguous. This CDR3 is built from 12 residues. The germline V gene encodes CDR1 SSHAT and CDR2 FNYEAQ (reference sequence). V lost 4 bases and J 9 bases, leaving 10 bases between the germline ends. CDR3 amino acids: CASSSSSGEQFF. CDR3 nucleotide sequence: TGTGCCAGCAGCTCCTCCTCTGGTGAGCAGTTCTTC.

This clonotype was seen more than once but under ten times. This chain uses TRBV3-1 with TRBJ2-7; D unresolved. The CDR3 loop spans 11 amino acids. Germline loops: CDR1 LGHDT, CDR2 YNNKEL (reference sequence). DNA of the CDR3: TGTGCCAGCAGCCAAGATGGCCGGACGCTCGTC. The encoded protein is CASSQDGRTLV.

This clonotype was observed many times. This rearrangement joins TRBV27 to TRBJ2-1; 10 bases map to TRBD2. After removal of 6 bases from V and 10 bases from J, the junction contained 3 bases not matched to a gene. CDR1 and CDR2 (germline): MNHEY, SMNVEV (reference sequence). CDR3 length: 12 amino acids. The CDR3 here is CASRQTSGEQFF. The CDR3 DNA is TGTGCCAGCAGACAGACTAGCGGGGAGCAGTTCTTC.

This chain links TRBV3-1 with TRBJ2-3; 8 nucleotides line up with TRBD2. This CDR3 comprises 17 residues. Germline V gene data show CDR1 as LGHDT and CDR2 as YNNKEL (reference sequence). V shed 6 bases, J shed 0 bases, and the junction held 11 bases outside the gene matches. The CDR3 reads CASRRSSAGASTDTQYF. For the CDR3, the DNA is TGTGCCAGCAGGCGATCGTCAGCGGGGGCCAGCACAGATACGCAGTATTTT.

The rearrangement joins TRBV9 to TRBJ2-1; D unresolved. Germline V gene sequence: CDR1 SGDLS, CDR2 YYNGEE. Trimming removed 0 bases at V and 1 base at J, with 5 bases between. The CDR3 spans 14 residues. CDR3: CASSVVGSYNEQFF. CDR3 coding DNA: TGTGCCAGCAGCGTAGTAGGGTCCTACAATGAGCAGTTCTTC. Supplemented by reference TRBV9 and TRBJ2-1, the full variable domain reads DSGVTQTPKHLITATGQRVTLRCSPRSGDLSVYWYQQSLDQGLQFLIQYYNGEERAKGNILERFSAQQFPDLHSELNLSSLELGDSALYFCASSVVGSYNEQFFGPGTRLTVL.

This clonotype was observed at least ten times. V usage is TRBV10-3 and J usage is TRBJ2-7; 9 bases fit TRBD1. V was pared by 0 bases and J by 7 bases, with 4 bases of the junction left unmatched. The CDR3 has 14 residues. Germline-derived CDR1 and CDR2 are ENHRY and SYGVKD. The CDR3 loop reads CAISESRDRVEQYF. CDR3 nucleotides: TGTGCCATCAGTGAGTCACGGGACAGGGTAGAGCAGTACTTC.

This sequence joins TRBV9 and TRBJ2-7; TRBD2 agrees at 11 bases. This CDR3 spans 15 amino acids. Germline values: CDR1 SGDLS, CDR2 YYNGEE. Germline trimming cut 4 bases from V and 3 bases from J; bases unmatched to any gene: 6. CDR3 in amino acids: CASSLKGLAGYEQYF. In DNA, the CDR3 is TGTGCCAGCAGCCTCAAAGGACTAGCGGGCTACGAGCAGTACTTC.

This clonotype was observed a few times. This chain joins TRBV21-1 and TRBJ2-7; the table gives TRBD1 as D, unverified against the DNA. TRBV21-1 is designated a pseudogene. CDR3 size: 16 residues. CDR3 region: CASSPPTGRSSYEQYV. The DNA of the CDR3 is TGTGCCAGCAGCCCACCAACAGGCCGGAGCTCCTACGAGCAGTACGTC.

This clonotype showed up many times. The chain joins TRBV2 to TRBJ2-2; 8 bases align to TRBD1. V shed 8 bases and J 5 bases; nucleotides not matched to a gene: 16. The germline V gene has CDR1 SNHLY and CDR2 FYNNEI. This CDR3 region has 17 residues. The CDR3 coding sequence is TGTGCCAGCCTAACCAAGCCCGGGACAGGAAGTACCGGGGAGCTGTTTTTT. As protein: CASLTKPGTGSTGELFF.

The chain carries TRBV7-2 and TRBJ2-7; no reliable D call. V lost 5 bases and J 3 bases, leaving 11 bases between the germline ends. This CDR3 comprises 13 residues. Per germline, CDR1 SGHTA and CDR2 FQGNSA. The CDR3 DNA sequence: TGTGCCAGCAGCCCCCGATCCGACTACGAGCAGTACTTC. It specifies CASSPRSDYEQYF. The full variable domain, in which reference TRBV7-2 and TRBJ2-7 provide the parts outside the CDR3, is GAGVSQSPSNKVTEKGKDVELRCDPISGHTALYWYRQSLGQGLEFLIYFQGNSAPDKSGLPSDRFSAERTGGSVSTLTIQRTQQEDSAVYLCASSPRSDYEQYFGPGTRLTVT.

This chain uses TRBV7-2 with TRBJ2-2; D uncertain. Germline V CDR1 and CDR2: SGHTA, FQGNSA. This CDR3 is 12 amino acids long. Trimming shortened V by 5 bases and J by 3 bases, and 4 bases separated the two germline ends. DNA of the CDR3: TGTGCCAGCAGCCGATACACCGGGGAGCTGTTTTTT. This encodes CASSRYTGELFF.

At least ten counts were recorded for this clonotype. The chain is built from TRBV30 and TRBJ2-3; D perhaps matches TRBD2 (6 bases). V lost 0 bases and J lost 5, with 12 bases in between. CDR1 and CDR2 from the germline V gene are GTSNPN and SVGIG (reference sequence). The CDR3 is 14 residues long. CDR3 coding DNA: TGTGCCTGGAGTGTAGGAGGGAGTGGAGATACGCAGTATTTT. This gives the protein CAWSVGGSGDTQYF.

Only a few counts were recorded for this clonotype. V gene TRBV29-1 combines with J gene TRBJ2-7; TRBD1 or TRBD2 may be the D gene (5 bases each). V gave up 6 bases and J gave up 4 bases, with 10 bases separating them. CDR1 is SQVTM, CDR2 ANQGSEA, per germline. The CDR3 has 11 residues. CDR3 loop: CSVGTLYEQYV. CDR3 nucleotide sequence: TGCAGCGTCGGGACCCTATACGAGCAGTACGTC.

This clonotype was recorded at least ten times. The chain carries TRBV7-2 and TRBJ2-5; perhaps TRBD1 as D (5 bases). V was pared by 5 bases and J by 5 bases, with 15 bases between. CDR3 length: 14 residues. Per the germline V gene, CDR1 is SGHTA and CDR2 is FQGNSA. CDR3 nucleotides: TGTGCCAGCAGCAAGGGGCTACATTCGGAGACCCAGTACTTC. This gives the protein CASSKGLHSETQYF.

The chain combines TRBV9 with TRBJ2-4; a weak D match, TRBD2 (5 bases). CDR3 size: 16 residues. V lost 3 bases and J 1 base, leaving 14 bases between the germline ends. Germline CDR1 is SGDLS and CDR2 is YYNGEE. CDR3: CASSEQDSLAKNIQYF. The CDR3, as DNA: TGTGCCAGCAGCGAGCAGGACTCACTGGCCAAAAACATTCAGTACTTC. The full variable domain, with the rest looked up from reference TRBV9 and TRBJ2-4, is DSGVTQTPKHLITATGQRVTLRCSPRSGDLSVYWYQQSLDQGLQFLIQYYNGEERAKGNILERFSAQQFPDLHSELNLSSLELGDSALYFCASSEQDSLAKNIQYFGAGTRLSVL.

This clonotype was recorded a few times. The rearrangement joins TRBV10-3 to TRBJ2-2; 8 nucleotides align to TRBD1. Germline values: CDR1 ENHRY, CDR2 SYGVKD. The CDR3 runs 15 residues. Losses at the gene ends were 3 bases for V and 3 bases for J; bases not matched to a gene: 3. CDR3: CAISDRGRDTGELFF. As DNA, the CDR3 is TGTGCCATCAGTGACAGGGGGCGAGACACCGGGGAGCTGTTTTTT.

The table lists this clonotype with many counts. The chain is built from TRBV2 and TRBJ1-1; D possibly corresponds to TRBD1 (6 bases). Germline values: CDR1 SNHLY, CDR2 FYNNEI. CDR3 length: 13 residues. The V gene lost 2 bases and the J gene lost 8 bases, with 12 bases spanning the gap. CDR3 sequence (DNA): TGTGCCAGCAGTGAACAGGGGTCTGTGGAAGCTTTCTTT. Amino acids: CASSEQGSVEAFF.

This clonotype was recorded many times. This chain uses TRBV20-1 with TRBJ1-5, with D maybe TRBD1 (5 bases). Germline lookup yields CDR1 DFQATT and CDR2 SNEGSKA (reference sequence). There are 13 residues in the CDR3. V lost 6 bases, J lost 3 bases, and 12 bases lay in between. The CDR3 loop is CSATRGVNQPQHF. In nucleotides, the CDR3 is TGCAGTGCAACCCGGGGCGTCAATCAGCCCCAGCATTTT.

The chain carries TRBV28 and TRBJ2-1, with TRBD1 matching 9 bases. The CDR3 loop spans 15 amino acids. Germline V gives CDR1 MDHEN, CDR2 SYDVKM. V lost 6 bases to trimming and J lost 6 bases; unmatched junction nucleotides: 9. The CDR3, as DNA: TGTGCCAGCAGGCCCGCGGGACAGGGCGTCAATGAGCAGTTCTTC. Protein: CASRPAGQGVNEQFF.

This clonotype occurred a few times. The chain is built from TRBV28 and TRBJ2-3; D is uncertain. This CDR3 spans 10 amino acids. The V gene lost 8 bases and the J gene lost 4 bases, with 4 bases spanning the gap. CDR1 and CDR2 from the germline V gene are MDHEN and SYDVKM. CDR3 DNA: TGTGCCAGCTCGGCAGATACGCAGTATTTT. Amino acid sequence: CASSADTQYF.

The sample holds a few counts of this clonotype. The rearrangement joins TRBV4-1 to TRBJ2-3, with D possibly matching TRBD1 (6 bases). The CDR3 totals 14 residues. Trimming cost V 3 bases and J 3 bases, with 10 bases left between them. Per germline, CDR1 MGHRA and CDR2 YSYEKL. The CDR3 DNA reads TGCGCCAGCAGCCAGGGGGCTGGGACAGATACGCAGTATTTT. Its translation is CASSQGAGTDTQYF.

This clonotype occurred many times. As DNA, the CDR3 is TGTGCCAGCAGTTTAAACTACGAGCAGTACTTC. It yields the protein CASSLNYEQYF. This chain joins TRBV28 and TRBJ2-7; D unresolved. Trimming removed 2 bases from V and 3 bases from J, with 2 bases in between. The CDR3 covers 11 residues. CDR1 and CDR2 from the germline V gene are MDHEN and SYDVKM.

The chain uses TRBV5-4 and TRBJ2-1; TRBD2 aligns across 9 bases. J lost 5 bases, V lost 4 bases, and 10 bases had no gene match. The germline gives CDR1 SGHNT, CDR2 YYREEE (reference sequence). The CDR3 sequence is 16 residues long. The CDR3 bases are TGTGCCAGCAGCGCCGCTAGCGGGACAATGAACAATGAGCAGTTCTTC. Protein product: CASSAASGTMNNEQFF.

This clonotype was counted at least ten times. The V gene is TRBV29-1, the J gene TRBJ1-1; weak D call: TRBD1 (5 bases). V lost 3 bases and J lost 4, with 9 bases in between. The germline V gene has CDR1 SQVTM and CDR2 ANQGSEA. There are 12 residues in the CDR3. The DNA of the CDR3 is TGCAGCGTTGATGCCGGGGGCACTGAAGCTTTCTTT. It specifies CSVDAGGTEAFF.

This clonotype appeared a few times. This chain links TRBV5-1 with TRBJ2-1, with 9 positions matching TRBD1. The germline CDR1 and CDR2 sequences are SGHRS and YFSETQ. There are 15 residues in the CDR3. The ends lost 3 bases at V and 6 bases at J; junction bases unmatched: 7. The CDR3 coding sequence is TGCGCCAGCAGCTCTGGACAGGGGAGGATCAATGAGCAGTTCTTC. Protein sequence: CASSSGQGRINEQFF.

CDR3 region: CAWETCWEQFF. In nucleotides, the CDR3 is TGTGCCTGGGAGACTTGCTGGGAGCAGTTCTTC. The chain employs TRBV30 and TRBJ2-1; unclear D gene. This CDR3 is 11 amino acids long. V was clipped by 5 bases and J by 10 bases, with 12 bases between them. Germline values: CDR1 GTSNPN, CDR2 SVGIG (reference sequence).